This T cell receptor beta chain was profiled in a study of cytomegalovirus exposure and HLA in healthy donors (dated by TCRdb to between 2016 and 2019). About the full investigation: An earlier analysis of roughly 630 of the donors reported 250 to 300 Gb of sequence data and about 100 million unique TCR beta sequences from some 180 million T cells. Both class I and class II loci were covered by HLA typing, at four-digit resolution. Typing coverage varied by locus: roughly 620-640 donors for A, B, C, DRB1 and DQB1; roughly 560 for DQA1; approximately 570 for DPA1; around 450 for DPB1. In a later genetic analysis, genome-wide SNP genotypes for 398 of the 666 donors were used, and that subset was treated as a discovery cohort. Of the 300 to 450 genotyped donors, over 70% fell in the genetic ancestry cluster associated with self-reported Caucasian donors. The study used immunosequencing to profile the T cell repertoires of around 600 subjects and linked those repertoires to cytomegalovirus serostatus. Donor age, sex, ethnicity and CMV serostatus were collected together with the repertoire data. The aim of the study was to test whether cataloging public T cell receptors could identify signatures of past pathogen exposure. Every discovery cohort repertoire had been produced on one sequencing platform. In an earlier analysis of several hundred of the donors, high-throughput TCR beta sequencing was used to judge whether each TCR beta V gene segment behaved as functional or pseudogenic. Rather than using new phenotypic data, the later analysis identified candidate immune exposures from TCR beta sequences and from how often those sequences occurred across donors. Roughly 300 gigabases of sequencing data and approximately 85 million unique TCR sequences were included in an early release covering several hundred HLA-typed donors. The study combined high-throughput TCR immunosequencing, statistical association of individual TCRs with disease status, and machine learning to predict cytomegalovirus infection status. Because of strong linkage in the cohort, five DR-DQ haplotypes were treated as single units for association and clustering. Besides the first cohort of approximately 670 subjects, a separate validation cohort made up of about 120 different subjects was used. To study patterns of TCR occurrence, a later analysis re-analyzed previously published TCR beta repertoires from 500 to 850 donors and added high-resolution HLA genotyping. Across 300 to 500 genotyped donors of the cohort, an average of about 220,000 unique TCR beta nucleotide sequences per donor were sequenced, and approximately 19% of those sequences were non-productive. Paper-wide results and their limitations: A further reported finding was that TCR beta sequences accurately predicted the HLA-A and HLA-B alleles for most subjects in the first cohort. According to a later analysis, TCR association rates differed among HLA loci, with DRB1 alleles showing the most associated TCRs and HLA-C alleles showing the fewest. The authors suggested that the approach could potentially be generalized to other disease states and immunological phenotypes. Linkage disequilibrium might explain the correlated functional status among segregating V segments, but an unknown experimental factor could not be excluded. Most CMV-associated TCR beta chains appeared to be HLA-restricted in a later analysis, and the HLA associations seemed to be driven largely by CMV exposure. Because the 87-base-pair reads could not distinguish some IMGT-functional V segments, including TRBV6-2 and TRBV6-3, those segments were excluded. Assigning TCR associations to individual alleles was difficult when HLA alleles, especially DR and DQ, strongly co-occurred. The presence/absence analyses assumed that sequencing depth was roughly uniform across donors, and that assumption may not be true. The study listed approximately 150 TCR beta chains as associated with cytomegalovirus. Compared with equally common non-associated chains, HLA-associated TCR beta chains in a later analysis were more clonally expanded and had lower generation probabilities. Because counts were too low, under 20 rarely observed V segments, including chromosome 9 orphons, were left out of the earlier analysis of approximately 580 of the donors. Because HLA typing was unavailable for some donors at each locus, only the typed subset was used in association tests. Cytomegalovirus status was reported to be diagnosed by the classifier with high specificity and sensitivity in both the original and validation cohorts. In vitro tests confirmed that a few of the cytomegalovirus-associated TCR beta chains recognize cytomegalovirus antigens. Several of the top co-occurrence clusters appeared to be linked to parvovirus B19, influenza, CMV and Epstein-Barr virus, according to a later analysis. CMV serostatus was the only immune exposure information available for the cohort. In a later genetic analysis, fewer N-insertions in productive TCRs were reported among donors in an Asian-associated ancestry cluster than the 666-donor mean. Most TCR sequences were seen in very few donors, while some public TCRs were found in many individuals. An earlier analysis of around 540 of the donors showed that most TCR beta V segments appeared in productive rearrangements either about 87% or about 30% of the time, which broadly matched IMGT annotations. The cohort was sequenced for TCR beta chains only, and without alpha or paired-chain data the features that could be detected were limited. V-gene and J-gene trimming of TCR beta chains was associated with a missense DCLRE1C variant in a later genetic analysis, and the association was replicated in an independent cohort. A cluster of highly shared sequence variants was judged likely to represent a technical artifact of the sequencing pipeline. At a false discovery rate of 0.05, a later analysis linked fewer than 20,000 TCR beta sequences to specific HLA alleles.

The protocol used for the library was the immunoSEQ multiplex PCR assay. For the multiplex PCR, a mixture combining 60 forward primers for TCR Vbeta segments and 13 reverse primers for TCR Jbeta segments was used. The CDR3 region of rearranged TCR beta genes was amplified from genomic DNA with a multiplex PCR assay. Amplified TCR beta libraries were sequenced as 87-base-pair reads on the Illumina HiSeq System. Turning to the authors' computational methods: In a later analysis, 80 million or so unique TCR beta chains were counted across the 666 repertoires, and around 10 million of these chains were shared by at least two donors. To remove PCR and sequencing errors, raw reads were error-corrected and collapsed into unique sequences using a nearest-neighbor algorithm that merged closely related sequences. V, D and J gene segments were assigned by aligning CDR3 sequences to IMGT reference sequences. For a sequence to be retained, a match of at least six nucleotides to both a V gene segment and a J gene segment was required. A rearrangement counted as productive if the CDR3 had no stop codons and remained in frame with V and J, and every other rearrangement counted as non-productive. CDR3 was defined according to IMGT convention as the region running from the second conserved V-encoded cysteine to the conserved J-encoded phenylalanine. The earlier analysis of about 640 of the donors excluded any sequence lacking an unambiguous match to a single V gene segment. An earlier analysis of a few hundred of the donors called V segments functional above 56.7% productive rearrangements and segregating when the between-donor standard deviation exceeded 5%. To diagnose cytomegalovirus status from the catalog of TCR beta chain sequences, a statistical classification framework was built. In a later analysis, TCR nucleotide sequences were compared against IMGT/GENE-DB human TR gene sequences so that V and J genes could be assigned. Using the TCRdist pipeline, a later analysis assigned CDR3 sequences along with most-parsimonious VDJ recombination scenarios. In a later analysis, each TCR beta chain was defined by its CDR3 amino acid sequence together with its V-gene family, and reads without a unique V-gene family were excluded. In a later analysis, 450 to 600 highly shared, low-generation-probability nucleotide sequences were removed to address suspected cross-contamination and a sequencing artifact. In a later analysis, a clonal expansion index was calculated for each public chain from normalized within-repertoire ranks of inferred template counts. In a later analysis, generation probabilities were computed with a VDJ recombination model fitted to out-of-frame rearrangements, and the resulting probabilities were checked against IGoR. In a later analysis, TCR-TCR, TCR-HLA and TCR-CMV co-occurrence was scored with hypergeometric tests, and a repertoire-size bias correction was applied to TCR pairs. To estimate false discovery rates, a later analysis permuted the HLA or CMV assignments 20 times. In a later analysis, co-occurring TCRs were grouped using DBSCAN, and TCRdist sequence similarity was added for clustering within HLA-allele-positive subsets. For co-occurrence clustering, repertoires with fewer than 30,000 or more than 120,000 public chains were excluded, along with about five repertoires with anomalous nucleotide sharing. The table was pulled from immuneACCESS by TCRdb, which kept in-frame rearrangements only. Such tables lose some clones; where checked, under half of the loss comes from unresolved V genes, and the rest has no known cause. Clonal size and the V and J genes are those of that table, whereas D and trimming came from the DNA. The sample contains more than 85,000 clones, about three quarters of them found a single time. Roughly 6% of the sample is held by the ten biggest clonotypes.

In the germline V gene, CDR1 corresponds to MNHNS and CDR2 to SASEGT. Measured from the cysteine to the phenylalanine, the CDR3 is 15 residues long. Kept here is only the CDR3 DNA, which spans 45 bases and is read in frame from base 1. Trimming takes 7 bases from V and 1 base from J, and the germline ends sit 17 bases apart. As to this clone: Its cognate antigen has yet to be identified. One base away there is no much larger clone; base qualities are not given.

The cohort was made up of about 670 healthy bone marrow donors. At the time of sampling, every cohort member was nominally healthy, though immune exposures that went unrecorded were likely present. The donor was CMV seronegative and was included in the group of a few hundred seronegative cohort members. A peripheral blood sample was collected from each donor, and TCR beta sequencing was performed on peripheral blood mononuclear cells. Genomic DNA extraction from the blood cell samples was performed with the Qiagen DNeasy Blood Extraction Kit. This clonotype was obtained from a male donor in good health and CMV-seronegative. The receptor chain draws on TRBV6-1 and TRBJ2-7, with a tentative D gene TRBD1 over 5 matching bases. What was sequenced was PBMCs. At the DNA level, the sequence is TGTGCCAGCACCGGCCGGACACCAGGGTCCTACGAGCAGTACTTC. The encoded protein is CASTGRTPGSYEQYF.